The 25 T cell receptor beta chains below were found in one sample sequenced in a study of regulatory T cells in long-lasting Graves disease. Through Arm-PCR of CDR3 regions and iRepertoire HTBI primers, TCR beta libraries were built. Using its own MiXCR run on the multiplex PCR reads, TCRdb lists one record per CDR3 protein. The sample includes approximately 350,000 distinct CDR3 sequences, 12% seen only once; the top ten take approximately 19%. Time point of the sample: newly diagnosed GD, antithyroid drugs for less than 3 months. RNA extracted from PBMCs served as the sequencing template. The same data also went into a second study, on T cells in Graves' hyperthyroidism and ophthalmopathy.

The sample in question was peripheral blood mononuclear cells (PBMCs), obtained at new diagnosis, from a patient treated with antithyroid drugs. All receptors come from a woman under 30 with Graves disease.

This clonotype was counted ten times or more. V usage is TRBV20-1 and J usage is TRBJ2-2; TRBD2 is a possible D gene (5 bases). The CDR3 is 15 amino acids. The germline gives CDR1 DFQATT, CDR2 SNEGSKA (reference sequence). V was pared by 1 base and J by 4 bases, with 13 bases between. CDR3 sequence: CSARGGGSVTGELFF. The CDR3 DNA reads as TGCAGTGCTAGAGGTGGAGGTTCCGTCACCGGGGAGCTGTTTTTT.

This clonotype was detected a few times. CDR3 loop: CSASSGSYEQYF. The CDR3 DNA reads as TGCAGTGCCTCTAGCGGGAGTTACGAGCAGTACTTC. V gene TRBV20-1 combines with J gene TRBJ2-7, with 10 bases matching TRBD2. Trimming took 6 bases from V and 4 from J; bases not matched to a gene: 3. The germline V gene encodes CDR1 DFQATT and CDR2 SNEGSKA (reference sequence). CDR3 length: 12 amino acids.

The rearrangement links TRBV6-5 to TRBJ2-7, with TRBD2 identical over 11 bases. CDR3 length equals 20 residues. Germline V gives CDR1 MNHEY, CDR2 SVGAGI. Unmatched junction bases numbered 18, after V lost 4 bases and J lost 1 base. CDR3 protein: CASSSLAGGRIEVISYEQYF. The CDR3 DNA is TGTGCCAGCAGTTCTCTAGCGGGAGGACGAATAGAAGTAATTTCCTACGAGCAGTACTTC.

The table lists this clonotype with many counts. The chain has TRBV7-8 and TRBJ1-2; perhaps TRBD1 as D (6 bases). The CDR3 length is 13 residues. V lost 3 bases, J lost 4 bases, and 9 bases lay in between. CDR1 and CDR2 (germline): SGHVS, FQNEAQ. For the CDR3, the DNA is TGTGCCAGCAGCTTCCGACAGGTCTATGGCTACACCTTC. Residues: CASSFRQVYGYTF. Combining the CDR3 with reference TRBV7-8 and TRBJ1-2 gives the whole variable domain GAGVSQSPRYKVAKRGQDVALRCDPISGHVSLFWYQQALGQGPEFLTYFQNEAQLDKSGLPSDRFFAERPEGSVSTLKIQRTQQEDSAVYLCASSFRQVYGYTFGSGTRLTVV.

This clonotype was counted at least ten times. J is TRBJ2-4 and V is TRBV7-2, with 8 nucleotides matching TRBD2. CDR3 length equals 16 residues. The germline V gene has CDR1 SGHTA and CDR2 FQGNSA. Trimming removed 5 bases from V and 4 bases from J; junction bases left unmatched: 10. CDR3 protein: CASSQTGAGVKNIQYF. CDR3 DNA sequence: TGTGCCAGCAGCCAAACCGGAGCGGGGGTAAAAAACATTCAGTACTTC.

This clonotype was seen a single time. With a much larger clone just one base away, this may be a read error. The chain combines TRBV20-1 with TRBJ2-3; D is possibly TRBD1 (5 bases). The J call is in doubt because the DNA end fits TRBJ2-1 better. This CDR3 is 12 amino acids long. The V gene's germline CDR1 is DFQATT and CDR2 SNEGSKA (reference sequence). This CDR3 reads CSAKGRAYEQFF. The CDR3 DNA sequence: TGCAGTGCTAAAGGCAGGGCCTACGAGCAGTTCTTC.

This clonotype turned up a few times. The J gene is TRBJ1-3, the V gene TRBV6-1; D uncertain. V lost 0 bases, J lost 0 bases, and 12 bases lay in between. Germline V gene data show CDR1 as MNHNS and CDR2 as SASEGT. The CDR3 consists of 17 residues. Here the CDR3 DNA reads TGTGCCAGCAGTGAAGCGAGCAGATTATTCTCTGGAAACACCATATATTTT. Its protein product is CASSEASRLFSGNTIYF.

This clonotype occurred many times. The CDR3: CASSQGSAHDEKLFF. CDR3 sequence (DNA): TGTGCCAGCAGTCAGGGGTCAGCCCACGATGAAAAACTGTTTTTT. The chain joins TRBV28 to TRBJ1-4; D perhaps matches TRBD1 (6 bases). The germline V and J ends were trimmed by 5 bases and 6 bases, with 16 bases remaining between them. Germline V gene lookup returns CDR1 MDHEN and CDR2 SYDVKM. The CDR3 covers 15 residues. Drawing the rest from reference TRBV28 and TRBJ1-4, the complete variable domain is DVKVTQSSRYLVKRTGEKVFLECVQDMDHENMFWYRQDPGLGLRLIYFSYDVKMKEKGDIPEGYSVSREKKERFSLILESASTNQTSMYLCASSQGSAHDEKLFFGSGTQLSVL.

This clonotype was recorded many times. J is TRBJ2-1 and V is TRBV24-1, with 9 bases aligning to TRBD2. With 1 base clipped from V and 0 bases from J, the junction kept 9 bases outside the gene matches. Germline V gene data show CDR1 as KGHDR and CDR2 as SFDVKD. The CDR3 has 19 amino acids. The CDR3 bases are TGTGCCACCAGTGATTTCGGCGGGAGGGCTCCTAGCTCCTACAATGAGCAGTTCTTC. Translating it yields CATSDFGGRAPSSYNEQFF.

The CDR3 DNA follows: TGCGCCAGCAGCCAAAATAGGGCCGACGGAGGCTACACCTTC. Encoded protein: CASSQNRADGGYTF. The chain is built from TRBV4-3 and TRBJ1-2; no definite D call. The CDR3 sequence is 14 residues long. V was pared by 2 bases and J by 8 bases, with 15 bases between. In germline, CDR1 is LGHNA, CDR2 YSLEER.

This clonotype was counted at least ten times. The chain is built from TRBV12-3 or TRBV12-4 and TRBJ1-1; no firm D call. The CDR3 extends over 13 amino acids. The ends were cut back, 7 bases at V and 1 base at J, with 10 bases in the middle. The CDR3: CASTVVQNTEAFF. CDR3 sequence (DNA): TGTGCCAGCACGGTCGTACAGAACACTGAAGCTTTCTTT.

This clonotype was observed many times. The chain recombines TRBV6-5 with TRBJ2-1; 9 nucleotides match TRBD2. CDR3 length: 19 amino acids. After removal of 0 bases from V and 0 bases from J, the junction contained 9 bases not matched to a gene. Looked up from germline, CDR1 is MNHEY and CDR2 is SVGAGI. CDR3 sequence: CASSYSLSGGSSSYNEQFF. The CDR3 coding sequence is TGTGCCAGCAGTTACTCCCTTAGCGGGGGATCCAGCTCCTACAATGAGCAGTTCTTC.

J is TRBJ2-4 and V is TRBV7-2; tentatively, D is TRBD1 or TRBD2 (5 bases each). Germline V lookup: CDR1 SGHTA, CDR2 FQGNSA. The CDR3 is 15 residues long. Trimming removed 4 bases from V and 1 base from J, with 11 bases in between. CDR3 DNA: TGTGCCAGCAGCTGGGACCTGGGGGCCAAAAACATTCAGTACTTC. Its translation is CASSWDLGAKNIQYF.

This clonotype came up many times. The rearrangement uses TRBV6-9 and TRBJ2-5; 10 nucleotides line up with TRBD2. V was clipped by 3 bases and J by 5 bases; unmatched bases: 6. CDR3 size: 15 residues. Germline V gives CDR1 MNHGY, CDR2 SVAAGI. CDR3 nucleotide sequence: TGTGCCAGCAGTTACAACAGCGGGAGGGTTGAGACCCAGTACTTC. Translating gives CASSYNSGRVETQYF.

This clonotype was recorded at least ten times. The J gene is TRBJ1-3, the V gene TRBV7-9; D unclear. V dropped 2 bases and J dropped 0 bases, with 8 bases sitting between them. This CDR3 has 15 residues. The germline CDR1 and CDR2 sequences are SEHNR and FQNEAQ (reference sequence). The CDR3 DNA sequence: TGTGCCAGCAGCTTAATGACTTCCTCTGGAAACACCATATATTTT. This encodes CASSLMTSSGNTIYF.

This chain joins TRBV4-3 and TRBJ2-1; TRBD2 agrees at 11 bases. The CDR3 totals 15 residues. V gave up 3 bases and J gave up 7 bases; unmatched junction bases: 5. From germline, CDR1 is LGHNA and CDR2 YSLEER. The CDR3 loop is CASSQAWTSGNEQFF. Here the CDR3 DNA reads TGCGCCAGCAGCCAGGCTTGGACTAGCGGGAATGAGCAGTTCTTC.

This clonotype was observed many times. The V and J genes are TRBV20-1 and TRBJ1-5, with D unclear. Trimming stripped 3 bases from V and 1 base from J, with 1 base between. The CDR3 has 11 amino acids. CDR1 and CDR2 (germline): DFQATT, SNEGSKA (reference sequence). CDR3: CSARSNQPQHF. Written as DNA, the CDR3 is TGCAGTGCTAGGAGCAATCAGCCCCAGCATTTT.

This clonotype has at least ten counts. V usage is TRBV3-1 and J usage is TRBJ1-2; no clear D. The V end lost 0 bases, the J end lost 0 bases, and 11 bases lay between the germline ends. The CDR3 runs to 16 residues. Per the germline V gene, CDR1 is LGHDT and CDR2 is YNNKEL (reference sequence). The CDR3 loop is CASSQDSGAANYGYTF. CDR3 DNA sequence: TGTGCCAGCAGCCAAGATTCAGGAGCCGCTAACTATGGCTACACCTTC.

This clonotype has at least ten counts. This sequence joins TRBV29-1 and TRBJ2-5; no clear D gene. V was clipped by 4 bases and J by 4 bases, with 4 bases between them. The CDR3 runs 10 residues. Germline V gene data show CDR1 as SQVTM and CDR2 as ANQGSEA. This CDR3 reads CSVAVETQYF. CDR3 coding DNA: TGCAGCGTTGCCGTAGAGACCCAGTACTTC.

V and J are TRBV4-1 and TRBJ1-5; D is unclear. The germline V and J ends were trimmed by 1 base and 8 bases, with 9 bases remaining between them. Germline lookup yields CDR1 MGHRA and CDR2 YSYEKL. The CDR3 contains 13 residues. CDR3 protein: CASSQVPVEPQHF. The CDR3 coding sequence is TGCGCCAGCAGCCAAGTCCCGGTTGAGCCCCAGCATTTT.

This clonotype showed up many times. The chain carries TRBV11-2 and TRBJ2-3; tentative D call: TRBD2 (6 bases). Trimming shortened V by 4 bases and J by 1 base, and 15 bases separated the two germline ends. The CDR3 sequence is 16 residues long. Germline lookup yields CDR1 SGHAT and CDR2 FQNNGV. CDR3 loop: CASSYTIAERTDTQYF. The CDR3 region has the DNA TGTGCCAGCAGCTATACCATAGCGGAGCGCACAGATACGCAGTATTTT.

This clonotype occurred many times. V usage is TRBV6-1 and J usage is TRBJ2-3; TRBD2 is a possible D gene (6 bases). Germline CDR1 MNHNS, CDR2 SASEGT. Trimming left V 7 bases short and J 6 bases short, with 14 bases between. This CDR3 contains 13 residues. The CDR3 nucleotides are TGTGCCAGCACCAAAGGAGGGGTCGATACGCAGTATTTT. This translates into CASTKGGVDTQYF.

In this sample, this clonotype turned up many times. This sequence joins TRBV28 and TRBJ2-5; 11 positions agree with TRBD1. The germline gives CDR1 MDHEN, CDR2 SYDVKM. V shed 2 bases, J shed 4 bases, and the junction held 3 bases outside the gene matches. This CDR3 spans 15 amino acids. The CDR3, as DNA: TGTGCCAGCAGTTTACCGGACAGGGGGCGAGAGACCCAGTACTTC. This gives the protein CASSLPDRGRETQYF. Full variable domain (rest looked up from reference TRBV28 and TRBJ2-5): DVKVTQSSRYLVKRTGEKVFLECVQDMDHENMFWYRQDPGLGLRLIYFSYDVKMKEKGDIPEGYSVSREKKERFSLILESASTNQTSMYLCASSLPDRGRETQYFGPGTRLLVL.

This clonotype was counted at least ten times. The V and J genes are TRBV12-3 or TRBV12-4 and TRBJ2-3; D tentatively reads TRBD1 or TRBD2 (5 bases each). Deletions cut 4 bases from V and 5 bases from J, with 13 bases between. The CDR3 is made up of 14 amino acids. CDR3 sequence: CASSSRDPKDTQYF. Here the CDR3 DNA reads TGTGCCAGCAGTTCCCGGGACCCCAAAGATACGCAGTATTTT.

Ten or more counts support this clonotype. The chain has TRBV6-2 or TRBV6-3 and TRBJ1-1, with D unclear. The length of the CDR3 is 12 residues. CDR1 is MNHEY and CDR2 is SVGEGT in the germline V gene. The ends were cut back, 3 bases at V and 8 bases at J, with 10 bases in the middle. This CDR3 reads CASSYYYLEAFF. For the CDR3, the DNA is TGTGCCAGCAGTTATTATTATCTGGAAGCTTTCTTT.